The present entry profiles one T cell receptor beta chain with its context. Antigen unknown. The DNA ends 3 residues before the CDR3 does, and the rest of the CDR3 is filled in from the germline J gene. These data originate in a study of T cells in women clearing cervical HPV infection. Study background: Control women cleared a single incident HPV16 infection within 12 months.

Study findings and constraints: Associations may precede or follow infection; HPV-specific or memory T cells were not isolated. CIN3+ cases had significantly higher TCR richness than controls; evenness did not differ.

Repertoires were generated with immunoSEQ multiplex PCR, while TCRdb's copy carries only in-frame clones and drops some. This sample's table reports under 40,000 clones. Germline CDR1 is LGHNA and CDR2 is YNFKEQ. The CDR3 runs 13 residues. Trimming took off 1 base at V and 4 bases at J, with 7 bases between the two ends. The TCR was taken from a woman aged 18 to 75 with a cervical HPV16 infection that either progressed to CIN3+ or cleared (not recorded which). The sequenced sample was blood buffy coat. This sequence joins TRBV4-2 and TRBJ1-2; no reliable D call. The CDR3 is CASSQGASYGYTF. The DNA read from the CDR3 is TGTGCCAGCAGCCAAGGGGCGTCCTATGGC.